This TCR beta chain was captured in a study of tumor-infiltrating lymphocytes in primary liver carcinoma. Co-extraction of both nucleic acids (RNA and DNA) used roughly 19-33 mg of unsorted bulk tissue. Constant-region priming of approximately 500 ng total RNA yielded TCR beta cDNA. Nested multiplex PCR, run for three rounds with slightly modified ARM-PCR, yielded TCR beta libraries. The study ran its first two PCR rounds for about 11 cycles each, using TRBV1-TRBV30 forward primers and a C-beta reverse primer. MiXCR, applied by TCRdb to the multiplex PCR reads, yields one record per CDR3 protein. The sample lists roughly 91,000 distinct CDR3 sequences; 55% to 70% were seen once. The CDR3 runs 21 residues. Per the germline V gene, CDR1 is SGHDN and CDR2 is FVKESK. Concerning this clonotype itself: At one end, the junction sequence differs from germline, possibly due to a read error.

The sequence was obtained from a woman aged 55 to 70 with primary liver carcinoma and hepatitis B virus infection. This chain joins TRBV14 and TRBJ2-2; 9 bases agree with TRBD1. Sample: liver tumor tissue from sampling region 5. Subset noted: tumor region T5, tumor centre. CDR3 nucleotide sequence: TGTGCCAGCAGCCAAGATACACAACACGAATTCCGGGACAGGGCCACCGGGGAGCTGTTTTTC. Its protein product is CASSQDTQHEFRDRATGELFF.